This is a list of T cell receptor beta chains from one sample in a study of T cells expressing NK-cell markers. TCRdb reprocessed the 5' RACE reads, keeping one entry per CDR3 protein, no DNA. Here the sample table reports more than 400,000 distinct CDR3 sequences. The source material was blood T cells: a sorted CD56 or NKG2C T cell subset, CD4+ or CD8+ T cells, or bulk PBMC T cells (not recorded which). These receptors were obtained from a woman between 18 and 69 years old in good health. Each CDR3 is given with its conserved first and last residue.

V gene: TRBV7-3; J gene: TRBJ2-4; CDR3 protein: CASSLSAAGGIQYF
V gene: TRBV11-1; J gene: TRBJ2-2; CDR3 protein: CASTQIGVGPSNTGELFF
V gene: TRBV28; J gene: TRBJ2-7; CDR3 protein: CASSFLALTAYEQYF
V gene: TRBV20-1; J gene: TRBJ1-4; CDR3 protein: CSARVDTNNEKLFF
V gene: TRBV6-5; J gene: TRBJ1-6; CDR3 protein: CASSYSSGGSSPLHF
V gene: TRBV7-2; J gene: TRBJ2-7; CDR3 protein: CASSVMDGYEQYF
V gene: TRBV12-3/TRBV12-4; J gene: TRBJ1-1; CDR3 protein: CASSFGSWNTEAFF
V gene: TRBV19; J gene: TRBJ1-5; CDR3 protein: CASSISGGDYQPQHF
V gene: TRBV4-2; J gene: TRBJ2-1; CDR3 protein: CASKGDLNEQFF
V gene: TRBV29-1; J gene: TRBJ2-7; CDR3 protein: CSVWDRNYEQYF
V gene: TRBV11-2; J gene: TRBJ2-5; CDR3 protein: CASSLAGKETQYF
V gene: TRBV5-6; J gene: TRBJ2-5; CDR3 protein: CASSFTRRGETQYF
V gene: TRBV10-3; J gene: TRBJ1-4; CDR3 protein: CAIIRVKSSEKLFF
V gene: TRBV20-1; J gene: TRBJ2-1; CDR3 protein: CSARDGASSYNEQFF
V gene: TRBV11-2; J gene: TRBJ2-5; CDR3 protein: CASSFQGSDPETQYF
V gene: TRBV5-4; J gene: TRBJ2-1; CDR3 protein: CASRGGANNEQFF
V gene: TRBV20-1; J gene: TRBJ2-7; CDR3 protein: CSAWDNSYEQYF
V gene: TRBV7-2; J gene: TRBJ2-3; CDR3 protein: CASSYNPGGRGTDTQYF
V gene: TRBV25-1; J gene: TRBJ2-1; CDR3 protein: CASSDSGRSYNEQFF
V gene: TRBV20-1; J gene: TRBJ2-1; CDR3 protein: CSASGRGRYNEQFF
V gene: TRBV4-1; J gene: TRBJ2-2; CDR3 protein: CASSQVVRNTGELFF
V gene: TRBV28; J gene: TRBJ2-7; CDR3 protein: CASSPVQWGYEQYF
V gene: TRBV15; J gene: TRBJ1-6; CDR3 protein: CATSRDGGGYNSPLHF
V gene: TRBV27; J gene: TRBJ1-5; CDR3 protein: CASSARTGNQPQHF
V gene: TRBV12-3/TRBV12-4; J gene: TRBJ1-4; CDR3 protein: CASRGQNEKLFF
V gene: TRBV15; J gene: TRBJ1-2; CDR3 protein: CATSRGTGQGGHYGYTF
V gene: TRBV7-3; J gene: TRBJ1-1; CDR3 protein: CASSIGGVNTEAFF
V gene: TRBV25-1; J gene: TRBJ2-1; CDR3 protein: CASSALRGDRADEQFF
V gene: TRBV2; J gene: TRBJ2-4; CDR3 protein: CASLKWGSGAKNIQYF
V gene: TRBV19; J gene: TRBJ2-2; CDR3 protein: CATTRTVPSNTGELFF
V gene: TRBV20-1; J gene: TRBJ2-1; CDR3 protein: CSARDPGLAGGRNVQFF
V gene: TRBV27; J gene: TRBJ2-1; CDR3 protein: CASSLGGQGPYNEQFF
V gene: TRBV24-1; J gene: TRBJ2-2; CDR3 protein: CATSDPRAAANTGELFF
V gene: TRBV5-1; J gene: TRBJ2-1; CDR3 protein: CASSLSRTSGGEQFF
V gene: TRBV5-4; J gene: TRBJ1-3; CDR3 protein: CASTTGPSGNTIYF
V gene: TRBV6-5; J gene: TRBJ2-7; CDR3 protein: CASSYGGQTYEQYF
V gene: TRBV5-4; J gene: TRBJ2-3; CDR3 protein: CASSPGGRALGTDTQYF
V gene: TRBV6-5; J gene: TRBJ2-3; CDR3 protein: CASSSLTGGSTDTQYF
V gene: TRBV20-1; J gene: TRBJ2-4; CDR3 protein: CSAPARPPSDIQYF
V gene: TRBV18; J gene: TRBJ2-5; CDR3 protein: CASSPPAEPRETQYF